Presented here are 14 T cell receptor beta chains from one specimen sequenced in a study of cytomegalovirus exposure and HLA in healthy donors. The PCR was carried out with 60 Vbeta primers and 13 Jbeta primers. Assay: immunoSEQ multiplex PCR; the TCRdb copy retains only in-frame clones and omits some. The sample lists under 200,000 clones; roughly 83% were seen once. Source material: PBMCs. The receptors derive from a woman aged 50 to 65 in good health and CMV-seronegative.

About this clone itself: Relative to the germline gene, one junction end is altered; a read error may explain this. This chain links TRBV19 with TRBJ2-1; 7 bases match TRBD1. Germline V lookup: CDR1 LNHDA, CDR2 SQIVND (reference sequence). CDR3 length equals 13 residues. CDR3 nucleotide sequence: TGTGCCACCCACACAGGGGATCGTAATGGGCAGTTCTTC. Protein: CATHTGDRNGQFF.

V usage is TRBV19 and J usage is TRBJ1-1, with a weak D call TRBD1 (6 bases). Deletions cut 4 bases from V and 4 bases from J, with 16 bases between. The germline CDR1 and CDR2 sequences are LNHDA and SQIVND (reference sequence). CDR3 length: 15 residues. The CDR3 protein is CASSRGRGAATEAFF. The CDR3 DNA sequence: TGTGCCAGTAGTAGGGGCAGGGGCGCGGCCACTGAAGCTTTCTTT.

In this sample, this clone turned up once. The chain uses TRBV29-1 and TRBJ1-5; TRBD1 is a possible D gene (5 bases). This CDR3 comprises 13 residues. Germline V lookup: CDR1 SQVTM, CDR2 ANQGSEA. Trimming pared 6 bases from V and 4 bases from J, leaving 13 bases between. As DNA, the CDR3 is TGCAGCGTGGTAGTGGAGGGGAATCAGCCCCAGCATTTT. It yields the protein CSVVVEGNQPQHF.

The chain is built from TRBV6-6 and TRBJ2-5, with 9 positions matching TRBD1. The DNA matches TRBJ2-7 better at its end, which makes the J call doubtful. The CDR3 has 15 residues. The germline V gene encodes CDR1 MNHNY and CDR2 SVGAGI (reference sequence). CDR3 in amino acids: CASSQLDRGTYEQYF. The CDR3 nucleotides read TGTGCCAGCAGCCAGTTGGACAGGGGCACCTACGAGCAGTACTTC.

As concerns this clone: This sample includes further DNA sequences coding for the same CDR3. This chain uses TRBV9 with TRBJ1-6; TRBD1 matches at 8 bases. This CDR3 has 14 residues. With 2 bases clipped from V and 6 bases from J, the junction kept 1 base outside the gene matches. Per germline, CDR1 SGDLS and CDR2 YYNGEE. CDR3 sequence: CASSVGQGNSPLHF. CDR3 in DNA: TGTGCCAGCAGCGTTGGACAGGGTAATTCACCCCTCCACTTT.

The CDR3 nucleotides are TGTGCCAGCAGCATCCCGGAGGGAACAGATACGCAGTATTTT. Translating it yields CASSIPEGTDTQYF. The rearrangement joins TRBV11-2 to TRBJ2-3, with D perhaps matching TRBD2 (6 bases). V was pared by 5 bases and J by 3 bases, with 12 bases between. Per the germline V gene, CDR1 is SGHAT and CDR2 is FQNNGV. The CDR3 covers 14 residues.

On this clone: Its ends do not fully match the called genes, so a read error is possible. This sequence joins TRBV10-3 and TRBJ2-7, with 7 positions matching TRBD1. This CDR3 has 15 residues. Germline-derived CDR1 and CDR2 are ENHRY and SYGVKD. CDR3 nucleotide sequence: TGTGCCAGCAGTTACTCGCCAGGGGGTTCCTACGAGCAGTACTTC. It yields the protein CASSYSPGGSYEQYF.

The gene calls are TRBV6-6 and TRBJ1-4, with no clear D. The CDR3 has 13 amino acids. Germline V CDR1 and CDR2: MNHNY, SVGAGI (reference sequence). Trimming stripped 8 bases from V and 1 base from J, with 8 bases between. CDR3 in amino acids: CASVTGTNEKLFF. In DNA form, the CDR3 reads TGTGCCAGCGTCACGGGAACTAATGAAAAACTGTTTTTT.

This clone was seen only a few times. The V gene is TRBV19, the J gene TRBJ1-3; D call uncertain. The CDR3 runs 14 residues. Germline V gene data show CDR1 as LNHDA and CDR2 as SQIVND (reference sequence). V was cut by 1 base and J by 6 bases, with 10 bases left in between. CDR3 sequence reads: CASSIAGRENTIYF. DNA of the CDR3: TGTGCCAGTAGTATAGCAGGTCGCGAAAACACCATATATTTT.

The chain couples TRBV19 to TRBJ1-2, with D possibly matching TRBD1 (6 bases). The CDR3 has 15 amino acids. In germline, CDR1 is LNHDA, CDR2 SQIVND (reference sequence). The germline V and J ends were trimmed by 7 bases and 4 bases, with 19 bases remaining between them. The CDR3 protein is CASTTGGGGSYGYTF. CDR3 DNA: TGTGCCAGTACTACCGGAGGGGGGGGGAGCTATGGCTACACCTTC.

The genes are TRBV7-9 and TRBJ2-2; TRBD1 aligns across 8 bases. Germline trimming cut 7 bases from V and 1 base from J; bases unmatched to any gene: 5. The V gene's germline CDR1 is SEHNR and CDR2 FQNEAQ (reference sequence). The CDR3 length is 15 residues. The chain's CDR3 is CASIAGTGNTGELFF. CDR3 in DNA: TGTGCCAGCATCGCCGGGACAGGGAACACCGGGGAGCTGTTTTTT.

The chain employs TRBV4-2 and TRBJ2-1; 9 bases align to TRBD2. The CDR3 has 15 amino acids. Trimming took 1 base from V and 4 from J; bases not matched to a gene: 2. Per the germline V gene, CDR1 is LGHNA and CDR2 is YNFKEQ. The CDR3, as DNA: TGTGCCAGCAGCCAAGGGGCGGGGGGGTACAATGAGCAGTTCTTC. This codes for CASSQGAGGYNEQFF.

As concerns this clone: Other nucleotide sequences in the sample specify the same CDR3. The rearrangement uses TRBV28 and TRBJ1-2, with D possibly matching TRBD1 (5 bases). V was pared by 5 bases and J by 4 bases, with 11 bases between. CDR1 MDHEN and CDR2 SYDVKM come from the germline V gene. The CDR3 spans 13 residues. The CDR3 coding sequence is TGTGCCAGCAGTCCGTTGGGGGGCTATGGCTACACCTTC. Translation: CASSPLGGYGYTF.

The chain's CDR3 is CASSQDSANYGYTF. In DNA form, the CDR3 reads TGCGCCAGCAGCCAAGATTCCGCTAACTATGGCTACACCTTC. The chain is built from TRBV4-3 and TRBJ1-2; D is undetermined. The V gene lost 0 bases and the J gene lost 0 bases, with 5 bases spanning the gap. Germline V lookup: CDR1 LGHNA, CDR2 YSLEER. The length of the CDR3 is 14 residues.